The 19 T cell receptor beta chains below all came from one sample that was sequenced in a study of vaccination effects on CD4 cells after COVID-19 (dated by TCRdb to 2022 to 2024). The library was built by means of the immunoSEQ multiplex PCR assay. Held by TCRdb, this immuneACCESS table contains in-frame sequences only and omits some clones. Under half of the omission traces to an unresolved V gene where checked; the cause of the rest is unknown. In this sample the table shows fewer than 80,000 clones, around two thirds of which occur a single time. The ten top clones hold around 1.5% of the sample. The antigens of these receptors remain unknown. In the ViraFEST assay, PBMC were stimulated with viral peptide pools, and antigen-specific CD4+ T cell clonotypes were then identified by expansion using TCR sequencing. After less than eleven days of culture, CD4+ T cells were isolated with the EasySep CD4+ T cell isolation kit. Each participant got two doses of an mRNA SARS-CoV-2 vaccine, either BNT162b2 or mRNA-1273.

The sequenced sample was CD4+ T cells from PBMCs cultured with HCoV-229E spike peptides, obtained after COVID-19 vaccination. Read against the paper, the sample's cell subset or site label means: HCoV-229E spike overlapping peptide pool stimulation. The receptors stem from a human donor who received a COVID-19 vaccine.

V gene TRBV5-6 combines with J gene TRBJ1-5; D not resolved. The CDR3 contains 12 residues. CDR1 and CDR2 from the germline V gene are SGHDT and YYEEEE. V dropped 5 bases and J dropped 5 bases, with 8 bases sitting between them. CDR3 nucleotides: TGTGCCAGCAGTCAGATCGATCAGCCCCAGCATTTT. This gives the protein CASSQIDQPQHF.

V usage is TRBV6-5 and J usage is TRBJ1-5; D gene ambiguous. Germline CDR1 and CDR2: MNHEY and SVGAGI. V gave up 5 bases and J gave up 0 bases, with 11 bases separating them. The CDR3 totals 15 residues. The CDR3 coding sequence is TGTGCCAGCAGTCCCGGACGGTATAGCAATCAGCCCCAGCATTTT. Translation: CASSPGRYSNQPQHF.

The chain combines TRBV4-1 with TRBJ2-5; D is tentatively TRBD1 or TRBD2 (5 bases each). Germline CDR1 and CDR2: MGHRA and YSYEKL. The V and J ends lost 0 bases and 5 bases respectively, with 7 bases between them. This CDR3 spans 13 amino acids. In DNA form, the CDR3 reads TGCGCCAGCAGCCAAGAGGGGGTGGAGACCCAGTACTTC. Translating gives CASSQEGVETQYF.

This clone was recorded a few times. This chain uses TRBV7-3 with TRBJ2-1; D not resolved. The CDR3 length is 15 residues. Germline V gives CDR1 SGHTA, CDR2 FQGTGA. V dropped 0 bases and J dropped 7 bases, with 13 bases sitting between them. CDR3 nucleotides: TGTGCCAGCAGCTTAACGGACGTACGTGCGAATGAGCAGTTCTTC. Encoded protein: CASSLTDVRANEQFF.

This clone was detected only once. The J gene is TRBJ1-5, the V gene TRBV30; no firm D call. The CDR3 has 14 residues. Trimming pared 2 bases from V and 4 bases from J, leaving 12 bases between. Germline values: CDR1 GTSNPN, CDR2 SVGIG (reference sequence). CDR3 DNA sequence: TGTGCCTGGAGTTTGGGTAGTGGGAATCAGCCCCAGCATTTT. It yields the protein CAWSLGSGNQPQHF.

The chain joins TRBV21-1 to TRBJ2-2; TRBD2 is the table's D call, not checked against the DNA. TRBV21-1 is classified as a pseudogene. This CDR3 comprises 20 residues. CDR3 region: CASSRVGTEGLAQATGELFF. The CDR3 bases are TGTGCCAGCAGCCGGGTAGGGACAGAAGGACTAGCTCAGGCCACCGGGGAGCTGTTTTTT.

The chain combines TRBV7-2 with TRBJ2-5; tentatively, D is TRBD2 (7 bases). Germline CDR1 reads SGHTA; CDR2 reads FQGNSA. V was pared by 7 bases and J by 4 bases, with 19 bases between. The CDR3 is made up of 15 amino acids. The DNA of the CDR3 is TGTGCCAGCATCGCCTGGCGGGGGCCGTTAGAGACCCAGTACTTC. The encoded protein is CASIAWRGPLETQYF.

The rearrangement joins TRBV9 to TRBJ1-2; D remains ambiguous. The V end was cut by 0 bases, the J end by 4 bases, with 10 bases between. Germline CDR1 is SGDLS and CDR2 is YYNGEE. This CDR3 region has 14 residues. CDR3 bases: TGTGCCAGCAGCGTAGATTCCAGTATCTATGGCTACACCTTC. Translating it yields CASSVDSSIYGYTF.

The J gene is TRBJ1-6, the V gene TRBV5-4; D is ambiguous. The CDR3 loop spans 13 amino acids. Between the trimmed V and J ends, which lost 5 bases and 7 bases, there was a span of 10 bases. Germline CDR1 reads SGHNT; CDR2 reads YYREEE (reference sequence). The CDR3 spells CASSLIGNSPLHF. In nucleotides, the CDR3 is TGTGCCAGCAGTTTAATTGGGAATTCACCCCTCCACTTT.

The sample holds a few counts of this clone. The chain employs TRBV19 and TRBJ1-6; 9 positions match TRBD1. Per germline, CDR1 LNHDA and CDR2 SQIVND (reference sequence). The length of the CDR3 is 14 residues. Unmatched junction bases numbered 5, after V lost 6 bases and J lost 8 bases. The CDR3 DNA follows: TGTGCCAGTAGCAGGGACAGGGTGGATTCACCCCTCCACTTT. It yields the protein CASSRDRVDSPLHF.

The chain employs TRBV5-1 and TRBJ2-7; 10 bases line up with TRBD1. V lost 0 bases to trimming and J lost 5 bases; unmatched junction nucleotides: 2. Germline CDR1 is SGHRS and CDR2 is YFSETQ. CDR3 length equals 14 residues. The CDR3 reads CASSLGTGGNEQYV. CDR3 DNA: TGCGCCAGCAGCTTGGGGACAGGGGGTAACGAGCAGTACGTC.

This clone was picked up one time. The gene calls are TRBV5-1 and TRBJ2-7, with 8 bases that match TRBD2. J lost 4 bases, V lost 0 bases, and 3 bases had no gene match. The CDR3 sequence is 14 residues long. CDR1 is SGHRS, CDR2 YFSETQ, per germline. DNA for the CDR3: TGCGCCAGCAGCTTGGCCGGGGGGGCGTACGAGCAGTACGTC. This sequence encodes CASSLAGGAYEQYV.

The V and J genes are TRBV10-3 and TRBJ1-2; D is perhaps TRBD1 (5 bases). CDR1 ENHRY and CDR2 SYGVKD come from the germline V gene. This CDR3 is 14 amino acids long. The V and J ends lost 5 bases and 2 bases respectively, with 12 bases between them. CDR3: CAISLGGANYGYTF. As DNA, the CDR3 is TGTGCCATCAGTTTGGGGGGAGCCAACTATGGCTACACCTTC.

This chain joins TRBV3-1 (or the pseudogene TRBV3-2) and TRBJ2-1, with a tentative D call TRBD2 (5 bases). The CDR3 runs 13 residues. V gave up 4 bases and J gave up 9 bases, with 13 bases separating them. The germline CDR1 and CDR2 sequences are LGHDT and YNNKEL (reference sequence). CDR3 sequence: CASSLSSTPEQFF. The CDR3 nucleotides read TGTGCCAGCAGCCTATCTAGCACCCCTGAGCAGTTCTTC.

This rearrangement joins TRBV6-1 to TRBJ1-5, with a tentative D call TRBD1 (6 bases). Trimming took off 2 bases at V and 0 bases at J, with 14 bases between the two ends. The CDR3 extends over 17 amino acids. CDR1 is MNHNS, CDR2 SASEGT, per germline. The CDR3 nucleotides are TGTGCCAGCAGTGAAAAGCACCCAGGGGTTAGCAATCAGCCCCAGCATTTT. This translates into CASSEKHPGVSNQPQHF.

This clone appeared once. CDR3 residues: CASSVVGRGETQYF. In nucleotides, the CDR3 is TGTGCCAGCAGCGTAGTAGGTCGGGGAGAGACCCAGTACTTC. The genes are TRBV9 and TRBJ2-5, with D possibly matching TRBD2 (5 bases). The CDR3 covers 14 residues. The V end lost 0 bases, the J end lost 4 bases, and 10 bases lay between the germline ends. The V gene's germline CDR1 is SGDLS and CDR2 YYNGEE.

V gene TRBV5-6 combines with J gene TRBJ1-1; the match to TRBD1 covers 10 bases. The length of the CDR3 is 17 residues. Germline V gives CDR1 SGHDT, CDR2 YYEEEE. V trimming: 0 bases; J trimming: 2 bases; junction bases outside the gene matches: 7. The CDR3 region is CASSLVGQGVSNTEAFF. The DNA for the CDR3 is TGTGCCAGCAGCTTGGTCGGACAGGGGGTTTCTAACACTGAAGCTTTCTTT.

The chain has TRBV29-1 and TRBJ2-5, with no clear D. The CDR3 contains 13 residues. Between the trimmed V and J ends, which lost 3 bases and 5 bases, there was a span of 13 bases. Germline loops: CDR1 SQVTM, CDR2 ANQGSEA. CDR3 coding DNA: TGCAGCGTTGATCTCGAGCGTAGCGAGACCCAGTACTTC. Translation gives CSVDLERSETQYF.

This clone was counted only a few times. The chain uses TRBV3-1 (or the pseudogene TRBV3-2) and TRBJ2-3; 10 nucleotides match TRBD2. This CDR3 region has 17 residues. Germline CDR1 and CDR2: LGHDT and YNNKEL (reference sequence). The V segment lost 4 bases and the J segment 2 bases; nucleotides outside the gene matches: 9. The DNA for the CDR3 is TGTGCCAGCAGCCCCCATATAGCGGGGGGACACACAGATACGCAGTATTTT. This translates into CASSPHIAGGHTDTQYF.